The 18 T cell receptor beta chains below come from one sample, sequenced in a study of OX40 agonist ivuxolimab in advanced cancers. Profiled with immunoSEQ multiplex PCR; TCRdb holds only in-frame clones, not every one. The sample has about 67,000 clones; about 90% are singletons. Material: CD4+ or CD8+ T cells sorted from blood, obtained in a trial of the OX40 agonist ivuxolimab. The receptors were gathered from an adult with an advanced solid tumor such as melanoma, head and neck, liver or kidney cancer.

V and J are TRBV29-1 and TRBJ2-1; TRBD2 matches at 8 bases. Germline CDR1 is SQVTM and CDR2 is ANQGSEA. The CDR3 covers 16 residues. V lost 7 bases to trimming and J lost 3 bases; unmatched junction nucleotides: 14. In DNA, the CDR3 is TGCAGCGGGCGGACTAGCTCGGGGGCAATCTACAATGAGCAGTTCTTC. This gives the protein CSGRTSSGAIYNEQFF.

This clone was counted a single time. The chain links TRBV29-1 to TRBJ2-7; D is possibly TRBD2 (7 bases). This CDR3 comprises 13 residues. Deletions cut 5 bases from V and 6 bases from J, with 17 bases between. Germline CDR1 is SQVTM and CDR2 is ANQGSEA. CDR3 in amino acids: CSVRGKGGREQYF. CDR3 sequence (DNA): TGCAGCGTTAGGGGTAAGGGGGGGCGCGAGCAGTACTTC.

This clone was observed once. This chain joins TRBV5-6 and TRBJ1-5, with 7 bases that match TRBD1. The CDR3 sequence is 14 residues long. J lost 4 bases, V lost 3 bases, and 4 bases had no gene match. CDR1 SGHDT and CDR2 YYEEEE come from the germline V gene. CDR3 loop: CASSSGQLNQPQHF. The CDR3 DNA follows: TGTGCCAGCAGCTCGGGACAGCTAAATCAGCCCCAGCATTTT.

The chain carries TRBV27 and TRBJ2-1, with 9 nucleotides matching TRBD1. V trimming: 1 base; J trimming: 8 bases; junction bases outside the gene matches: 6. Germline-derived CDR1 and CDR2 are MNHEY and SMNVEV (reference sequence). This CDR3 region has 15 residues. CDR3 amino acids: CASSLWGQGNDEQFF. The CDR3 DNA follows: TGTGCCAGCAGTTTATGGGGACAGGGTAACGATGAGCAGTTCTTC.

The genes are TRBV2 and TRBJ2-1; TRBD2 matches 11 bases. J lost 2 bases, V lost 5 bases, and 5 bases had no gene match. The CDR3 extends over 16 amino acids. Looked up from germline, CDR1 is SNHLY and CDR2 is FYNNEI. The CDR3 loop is CASSYGLAGAYNEQFF. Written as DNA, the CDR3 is TGTGCCAGCAGTTACGGACTAGCGGGCGCCTACAATGAGCAGTTCTTC.

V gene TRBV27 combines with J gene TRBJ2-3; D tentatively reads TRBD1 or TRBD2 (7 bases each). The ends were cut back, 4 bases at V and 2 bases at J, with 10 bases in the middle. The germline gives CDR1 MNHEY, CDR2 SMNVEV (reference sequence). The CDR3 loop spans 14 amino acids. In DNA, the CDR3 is TGTGCCAGCAGTTCAGGGGGGGTCACAGATACGCAGTATTTT. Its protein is CASSSGGVTDTQYF.

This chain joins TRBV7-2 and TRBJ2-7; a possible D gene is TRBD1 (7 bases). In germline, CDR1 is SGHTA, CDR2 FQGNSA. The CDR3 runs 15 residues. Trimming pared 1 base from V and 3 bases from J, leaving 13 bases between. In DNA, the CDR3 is TGTGCCAGCAGCTTAGTACCAGGGGGGAACTACGAGCAGTACTTC. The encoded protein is CASSLVPGGNYEQYF.

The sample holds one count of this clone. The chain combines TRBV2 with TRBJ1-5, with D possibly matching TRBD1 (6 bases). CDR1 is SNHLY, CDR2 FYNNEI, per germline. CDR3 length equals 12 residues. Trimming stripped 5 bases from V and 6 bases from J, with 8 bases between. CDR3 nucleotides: TGTGCCAGCAGTCAGGGGCCTCAGCCCCAGCATTTT. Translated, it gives CASSQGPQPQHF.

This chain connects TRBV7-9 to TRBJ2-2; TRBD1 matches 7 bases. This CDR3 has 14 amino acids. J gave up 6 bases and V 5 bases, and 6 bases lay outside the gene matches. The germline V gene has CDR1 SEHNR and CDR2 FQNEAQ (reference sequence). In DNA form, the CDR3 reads TGTGCCAGCAGCGGCAACAGGGGAGCCGGGGAGCTGTTTTTT. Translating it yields CASSGNRGAGELFF.

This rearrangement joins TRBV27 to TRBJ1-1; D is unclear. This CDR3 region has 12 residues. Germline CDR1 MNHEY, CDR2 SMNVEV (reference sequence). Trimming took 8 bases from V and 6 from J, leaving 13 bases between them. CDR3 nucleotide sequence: TGTGCCAGCGGGCCGCCTTGGTCTGAAGCTTTCTTT. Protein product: CASGPPWSEAFF.

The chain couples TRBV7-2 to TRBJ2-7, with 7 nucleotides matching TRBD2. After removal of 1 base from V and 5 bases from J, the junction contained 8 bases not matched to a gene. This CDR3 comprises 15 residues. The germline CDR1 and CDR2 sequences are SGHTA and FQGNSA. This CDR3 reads CASSLESGLTHEQYF. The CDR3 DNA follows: TGTGCCAGCAGCTTAGAATCGGGACTAACGCACGAGCAGTACTTC.

This chain's CDR3 is CASSPTDTGGRNIQYF. The CDR3 DNA follows: TGTGCCAGCTCACCGACTGACACGGGGGGCCGGAACATTCAGTACTTC. The V call is TRBV18, the J call TRBJ2-4; weak D call: TRBD2 (7 bases). The ends were cut back, 3 bases at V and 7 bases at J, with 19 bases in the middle. Germline assignment: CDR1 KGHSH and CDR2 LQKENI. This CDR3 is built from 16 residues.

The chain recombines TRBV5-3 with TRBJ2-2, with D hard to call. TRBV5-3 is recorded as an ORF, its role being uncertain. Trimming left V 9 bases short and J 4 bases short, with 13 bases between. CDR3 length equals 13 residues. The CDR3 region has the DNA TGTGCCACGCCAGAGCCGGGCACCGGGGAGCTGTTTTTT. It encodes CATPEPGTGELFF.

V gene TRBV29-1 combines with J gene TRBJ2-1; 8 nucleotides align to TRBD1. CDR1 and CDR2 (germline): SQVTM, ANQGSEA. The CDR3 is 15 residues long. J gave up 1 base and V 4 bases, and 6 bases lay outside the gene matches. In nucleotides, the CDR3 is TGCAGCGTTGGTACCAGGACAGGGTCCTACAATGAGCAGTTCTTC. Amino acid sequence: CSVGTRTGSYNEQFF.

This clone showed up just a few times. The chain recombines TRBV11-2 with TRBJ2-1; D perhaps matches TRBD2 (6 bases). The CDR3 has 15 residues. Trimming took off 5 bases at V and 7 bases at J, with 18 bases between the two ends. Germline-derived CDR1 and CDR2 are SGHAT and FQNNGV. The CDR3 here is CASSLGGNRLNEQFF. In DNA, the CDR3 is TGTGCCAGCAGCCTGGGGGGAAACAGGTTGAATGAGCAGTTCTTC.

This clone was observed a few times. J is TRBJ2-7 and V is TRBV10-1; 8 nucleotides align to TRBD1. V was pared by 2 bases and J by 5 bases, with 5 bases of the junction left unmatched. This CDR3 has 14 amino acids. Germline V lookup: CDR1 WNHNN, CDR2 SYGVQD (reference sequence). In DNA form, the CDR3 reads TGCGCCAGCAGTGAGACAGGGGGTCAGCACGAGCAGTACTTC. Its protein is CASSETGGQHEQYF.

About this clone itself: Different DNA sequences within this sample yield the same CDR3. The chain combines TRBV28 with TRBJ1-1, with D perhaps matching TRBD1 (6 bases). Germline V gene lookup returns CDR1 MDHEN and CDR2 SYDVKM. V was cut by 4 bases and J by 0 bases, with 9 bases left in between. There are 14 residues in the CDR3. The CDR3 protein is CASSSGQLNTEAFF. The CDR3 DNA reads TGTGCCAGCAGTTCGGGACAACTGAACACTGAAGCTTTCTTT.

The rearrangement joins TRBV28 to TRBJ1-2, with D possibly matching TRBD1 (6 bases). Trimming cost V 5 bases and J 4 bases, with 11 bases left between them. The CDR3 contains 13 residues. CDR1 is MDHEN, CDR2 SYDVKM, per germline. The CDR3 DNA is TGTGCCAGCAGTGTCGGGACACCCTATGGCTACACCTTC. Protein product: CASSVGTPYGYTF.